This TCR beta chain was sequenced during a study of early T cells in non-severe SARS-CoV-2 infection. This clonotype was seen a few times. With 2 bases removed from V and 3 bases from J, the gap between germline ends came to 15 bases. Germline CDR1 and CDR2: SGHAT and FQNNGV. This CDR3 comprises 16 residues. Molecules of cDNA were individually given unique molecular identifiers that were attached to them. Each CDR3 protein gets one entry after TCRdb re-called the 5' RACE reads with MiXCR. This sample has 87,000 or so distinct CDR3 sequences, with 9% to 15% found just once. The specimen was whole blood. The sequence derives from an adult who was a healthcare worker with PCR-confirmed SARS-CoV-2 infection or an uninfected control (not recorded which). The J gene is TRBJ2-3, the V gene TRBV11-2; D possibly corresponds to TRBD2 (5 bases). In DNA form, the CDR3 reads TGTGCCAGCAGCTTATCGTTCGGACCGGGGACAGATACGCAGTATTTT. Protein sequence: CASSLSFGPGTDTQYF.